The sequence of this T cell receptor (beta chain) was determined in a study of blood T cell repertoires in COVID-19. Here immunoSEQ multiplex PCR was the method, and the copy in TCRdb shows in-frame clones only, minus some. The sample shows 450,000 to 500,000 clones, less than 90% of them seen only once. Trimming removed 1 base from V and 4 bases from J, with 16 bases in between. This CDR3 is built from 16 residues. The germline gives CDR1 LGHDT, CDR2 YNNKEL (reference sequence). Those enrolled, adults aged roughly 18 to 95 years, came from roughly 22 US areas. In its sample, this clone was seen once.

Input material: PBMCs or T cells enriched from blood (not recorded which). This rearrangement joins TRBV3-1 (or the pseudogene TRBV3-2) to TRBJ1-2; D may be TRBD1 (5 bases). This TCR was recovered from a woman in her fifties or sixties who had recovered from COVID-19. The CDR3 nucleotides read TGTGCCAGCAGCCAAGGAGCACCCGGGGGAAGCTATGGCTACACCTTC. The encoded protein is CASSQGAPGGSYGYTF.